What follows are 18 T cell receptor beta chains derived from one specimen sequenced in a study of beta chain features in type 1 diabetes (dated by TCRdb to the late 2010s). Library preparation used the immunoSEQ multiplex PCR assay. The High Capacity cDNA Reverse Transcription Kit was used to reverse transcribe all of the isolated RNA, meaning that expressed TCRB transcripts were what got sequenced. TCRdb re-hosts the immuneACCESS table, in-frame sequences only. Its copies lack some clones; in the studies checked, an unresolved V gene accounts for under half of them, and the cause for the rest is not known. Recorded for this sample are roughly 240,000 clones; about 24% of them occurred a single time. The ten most abundant clones make up 0.012% of the sample. The investigation overall reported the following: In all four CD4+ subsets, TCRB CDR3 length was moderately but significantly shorter in type 1 diabetes patients.

These receptors are not linked to any known antigen. The sample was naive CD4+ T cells from blood. What the cell subset or site label conveys for this sample: true naive CD4+ T cells. These receptors all stem from a woman aged 25 to 45 with type 1 diabetes.

The CDR3 nucleotides read TGTGCCAGTAGTATAGGGGCATTCCAAGAGACCCAGTACTTC. Residues: CASSIGAFQETQYF. The rearrangement joins TRBV19 to TRBJ2-5; D gene unclear. The V end was cut by 1 base, the J end by 1 base, with 7 bases between. In germline, CDR1 is LNHDA, CDR2 SQIVND (reference sequence). CDR3 length: 14 residues.

The genes are TRBV6-5 and TRBJ2-7; the match to TRBD2 covers 10 bases. The CDR3 consists of 15 residues. The germline V gene has CDR1 MNHEY and CDR2 SVGAGI. V trimming: 2 bases; J trimming: 4 bases; junction bases outside the gene matches: 5. CDR3 bases: TGTGCCAGCAGTTACGGGGCTAGCGGGAGTTACGAGCAGTACTTC. This encodes CASSYGASGSYEQYF.

This clone was recorded a few times. The gene calls are TRBV7-9 and TRBJ2-7; tentative D call: TRBD1 (6 bases). V shed 4 bases and J shed 0 bases, with 10 bases lying between them. CDR3 size: 14 residues. The germline V gene encodes CDR1 SEHNR and CDR2 FQNEAQ (reference sequence). CDR3 sequence: CASSSPGVSYEQYF. The CDR3 nucleotides read TGTGCCAGCAGCTCCCCAGGGGTCTCCTACGAGCAGTACTTC. The whole variable domain, filled in from reference TRBV7-9 and TRBJ2-7, reads DTGVSQNPRHKITKRGQNVTFRCDPISEHNRLYWYRQTLGQGPEFLTYFQNEAQLEKSRLLSDRFSAERPKGSFSTLEIQRTEQGDSAMYLCASSSPGVSYEQYFGPGTRLTVT.

The gene calls are TRBV4-1 and TRBJ2-7; D unclear. CDR1 is MGHRA, CDR2 YSYEKL, per germline. CDR3 length equals 15 residues. Trimming cost V 1 base and J 3 bases, with 13 bases left between them. As DNA, the CDR3 is TGCGCCAGCAGCCAAGTACTGGCGGCCGGCTACGAGCAGTACTTC. This gives the protein CASSQVLAAGYEQYF.

This clone was detected a few times. The gene calls are TRBV19 and TRBJ1-2; D call uncertain. CDR3 size: 10 residues. Trimming left V 8 bases short and J 7 bases short, with 8 bases between. The V gene's germline CDR1 is LNHDA and CDR2 SQIVND (reference sequence). The CDR3 sequence is CASGLIGYTF. The CDR3 DNA reads as TGTGCCAGTGGCCTGATTGGCTACACCTTC.

The rearrangement links TRBV6-1 to TRBJ1-1; perhaps TRBD1 as D (6 bases). There are 15 residues in the CDR3. Germline V gives CDR1 MNHNS, CDR2 SASEGT. The ends were cut back, 1 base at V and 4 bases at J, with 13 bases in the middle. This chain's CDR3 is CASSEGAGAGTEAFF. The CDR3 DNA follows: TGTGCCAGCAGTGAAGGAGCGGGGGCGGGCACTGAAGCTTTCTTT.

The chain uses TRBV2 and TRBJ1-4; possible D gene TRBD1, 5 bases. CDR1 and CDR2 from the germline V gene are SNHLY and FYNNEI. CDR3 size: 15 residues. V was shortened by 5 bases and J by 5 bases, with 15 bases between the two germline ends. CDR3 in DNA: TGTGCCAGCAGTAGACGGGACGGACTAAATGAAAAACTGTTTTTT. Translation gives CASSRRDGLNEKLFF.

This clone was observed a few times. V usage is TRBV6-5 and J usage is TRBJ2-1; D is undetermined. CDR1 and CDR2 (germline): MNHEY, SVGAGI. The CDR3 spans 9 residues. V was cut by 7 bases and J by 10 bases, with 5 bases left in between. DNA for the CDR3: TGTGCCAGCATTGGCGAGCAGTTCTTC. Encoded protein: CASIGEQFF.

The chain is built from TRBV2 and TRBJ1-1, with D maybe TRBD1 (6 bases). The V end lost 6 bases, the J end lost 3 bases, and 17 bases lay between the germline ends. The CDR3 spans 15 residues. Germline lookup yields CDR1 SNHLY and CDR2 FYNNEI. The CDR3 coding sequence is TGTGCCAGCAGGACAACAGGGTTTGGAGACACTGAAGCTTTCTTT. This encodes CASRTTGFGDTEAFF.

This clone was counted only a few times. The J gene is TRBJ2-1, the V gene TRBV11-2; TRBD2 matches 8 bases. Germline V CDR1 and CDR2: SGHAT, FQNNGV. The trim removed 2 bases at V and 4 bases at J, leaving 7 bases unmatched. The CDR3 is 16 residues long. In DNA form, the CDR3 reads TGTGCCAGCAGCTTACCCGGGACTAGACCTTACAATGAGCAGTTCTTC. Translation: CASSLPGTRPYNEQFF.

The V call is TRBV14, the J call TRBJ2-1; TRBD1 agrees at 10 bases. In germline, CDR1 is SGHDN, CDR2 FVKESK. There are 14 residues in the CDR3. The V segment lost 6 bases and the J segment 4 bases; nucleotides outside the gene matches: 3. CDR3 residues: CASRGQGFYNEQFF. For the CDR3, the DNA is TGTGCCAGCAGGGGACAGGGGTTTTACAATGAGCAGTTCTTC. The full variable domain, with the rest looked up from reference TRBV14 and TRBJ2-1, is EAGVTQFPSHSVIEKGQTVTLRCDPISGHDNLYWYRRVMGKEIKFLLHFVKESKQDESGMPNNRFLAERTGGTYSTLKVQPAELEDSGVYFCASRGQGFYNEQFFGPGTRLTVL.

J is TRBJ2-2 and V is TRBV7-3; 12 positions agree with TRBD2. Losses at the gene ends were 6 bases for V and 5 bases for J; bases not matched to a gene: 7. Germline CDR1 SGHTA, CDR2 FQGTGA. The CDR3 length is 16 residues. The CDR3 sequence is CASSLGLAGFTGELFF. The DNA of the CDR3 is TGTGCCAGCAGTTTAGGACTAGCGGGATTTACCGGGGAGCTGTTTTTT.

This clone was picked up a small number of times. As DNA, the CDR3 is TGCAGCGCCAGGACAGGGGGCGTAAACACTGAAGCTTTCTTT. Protein sequence: CSARTGGVNTEAFF. The J gene is TRBJ1-1, the V gene TRBV29-1, with 11 bases aligning to TRBD1. Trimming took 7 bases from V and 2 from J; bases not matched to a gene: 6. Germline V CDR1 and CDR2: SQVTM, ANQGSEA. CDR3 length equals 14 residues.

A few counts support this clone. V gene TRBV4-2 combines with J gene TRBJ1-5, with a tentative D call TRBD1 (5 bases). V lost 4 bases and J lost 3, with 13 bases in between. The CDR3 length is 15 residues. The germline V gene encodes CDR1 LGHNA and CDR2 YNFKEQ. CDR3 nucleotides: TGTGCCAGCAGCCCGGGCCAGGGTCCCAATCAGCCCCAGCATTTT. Its translation is CASSPGQGPNQPQHF.

V is TRBV4-2 and J is TRBJ1-2, with D perhaps TRBD1 (6 bases). CDR1 LGHNA and CDR2 YNFKEQ come from the germline V gene. This CDR3 spans 15 amino acids. Trimming took off 0 bases at V and 6 bases at J, with 14 bases between the two ends. The CDR3 DNA sequence: TGTGCCAGCAGCCAAGAAACAGGGCACTACGATGGCTACACCTTC. This codes for CASSQETGHYDGYTF.

V gene TRBV11-2 combines with J gene TRBJ1-2; 7 positions match TRBD1. CDR3 size: 15 residues. CDR1 is SGHAT, CDR2 FQNNGV, per germline. With 1 base clipped from V and 5 bases from J, the junction kept 7 bases outside the gene matches. The chain's CDR3 is CASSLVRGQRYGYTF. DNA for the CDR3: TGTGCCAGCAGCTTAGTGAGGGGGCAGAGATATGGCTACACCTTC.

This clone came up a few times. The chain recombines TRBV9 with TRBJ2-3; D unclear. The CDR3 consists of 13 residues. Trimming took 0 bases from V and 5 from J, leaving 7 bases between them. The germline V gene encodes CDR1 SGDLS and CDR2 YYNGEE. CDR3 bases: TGTGCCAGCAGCGTAGAGAGGAGAGATACGCAGTATTTT. As protein: CASSVERRDTQYF.

This clone was picked up a small number of times. The V gene is TRBV25-1, the J gene TRBJ2-4; 7 bases are a match to TRBD1. CDR3 length: 15 amino acids. V lost 8 bases, J lost 1 base, and 8 bases stayed unmatched. Germline V gives CDR1 MGHDK, CDR2 SYGVNS. The CDR3 sequence is CASEPTGVAKNIQYF. For the CDR3, the DNA is TGTGCCAGCGAACCAACAGGGGTGGCCAAAAACATTCAGTACTTC. Full variable domain (remainder filled in from reference TRBV25-1 and TRBJ2-4): EADIYQTPRYLVIGTGKKITLECSQTMGHDKMYWYQQDPGMELHLIHYSYGVNSTEKGDLSSESTVSRIRTEHFPLTLESARPSHTSQYLCASEPTGVAKNIQYFGAGTRLSVL.